Shown below are 2 T cell receptor beta chains from a single sample sequenced in a study of blood T cell repertoires in COVID-19. The method was immunoSEQ multiplex PCR; TCRdb's version includes in-frame clones alone and lacks a portion of them. Here the sample spans around 170,000 clones, 90% being singletons. Sequenced material: peripheral blood. The source of these receptors is a man aged 50 to 59 with acute or convalescent COVID-19.

The chain carries TRBV2 and TRBJ1-6; D might be TRBD1 (6 bases). Per the germline V gene, CDR1 is SNHLY and CDR2 is FYNNEI. This CDR3 contains 15 residues. Trimming took 7 bases from V and 1 from J, leaving 11 bases between them. The CDR3 DNA reads TGTGCCAGCAACAGGGATAGGTCCTATAATTCACCCCTCCACTTT. Encoded protein: CASNRDRSYNSPLHF.

The chain has TRBV30 and TRBJ2-5, with D possibly being TRBD1 (6 bases). The length of the CDR3 is 13 residues. Trimming took 0 bases from V and 4 from J, leaving 9 bases between them. Germline V CDR1 and CDR2: GTSNPN, SVGIG (reference sequence). CDR3 bases: TGTGCCTGGAGTGTACAGGGAACAGAGACCCAGTACTTC. This encodes CAWSVQGTETQYF.